Listed here is a single T cell receptor (beta chain). The data are from a study of tumor-infiltrating lymphocytes in localized non-small cell lung cancer. Across the study: Tumor tissue and non-adjacent uninvolved lung came from each patient.

The table came from immunoSEQ multiplex PCR; TCRdb's copy has only in-frame clones and leaves some out. This sample carries about 9,200 clones, around 85% of them seen once, and the ten largest clones take 9.8%. The receptor was derived from a human donor with non-small cell lung cancer. The sequencing input was uninvolved lung tissue not adjacent to the tumor.

CDR3 bases: TGTGCCACCCGGGGCACTGGGGCCAACGTCCTGACTTTC. Protein product: CATRGTGANVLTF. The rearrangement uses TRBV6-4 and TRBJ2-6; the D call may be TRBD1 or TRBD2 (5 bases each). Trimming took off 10 bases at V and 2 bases at J, with 9 bases between the two ends. Germline V gives CDR1 MRHNA, CDR2 SNTAGT. CDR3 length equals 13 residues.